This TCR beta chain was recorded in a study of blood T cell repertoires in COVID-19. Study details: The United States, Italy and Spain were the sources of the acute and convalescent COVID-19 samples.

This CDR3 is built from 13 residues. V was clipped by 5 bases and J by 2 bases, with 11 bases between them. CDR1 and CDR2 from the germline V gene are SQVTM and ANQGSEA. Per the authors' pipeline: By means of reference gene primer amplification, nucleated cell counts were estimated. The method was immunoSEQ multiplex PCR; TCRdb's version includes in-frame clones alone and lacks a portion of them. Clonal size and the V and J genes are those of that table, whereas D and trimming came from the DNA. The table lists hundreds of thousands of clones, more than 75% of them singletons, with 0.99% in the top ten.

The sequence was collected from a middle-aged woman who had recovered from COVID-19. V gene TRBV29-1 combines with J gene TRBJ2-3, with D tentatively TRBD2 (7 bases). The specimen was peripheral blood. CDR3 amino acids: CSVRGALTDTQYF. CDR3 nucleotides: TGCAGCGTTCGGGGGGCCCTCACAGATACGCAGTATTTT.